This T cell receptor beta chain was identified in a study of PD-1 blockade in mismatch repair-deficient tumors. Sequencing was performed with immunoSEQ multiplex PCR; in TCRdb, only in-frame clones are kept and a portion is missing. The table has 49,000 or so clones, 65% to 85% seen once; the top ten hold roughly 8.8%. CDR3 size: 15 residues. The germline V gene has CDR1 SGHAT and CDR2 FQNNGV. Trimming removed 5 bases from V and 1 base from J; junction bases left unmatched: 7. Sequenced here: peripheral blood, sampled about 4.5 months after starting pembrolizumab. The chain has TRBV11-2 and TRBJ1-1; 7 bases are shared with TRBD1. The TCR originated in an adult with mismatch repair-deficient cancer. DNA of the CDR3: TGTGCCAGCAGCACCCTGACAGGGACGAACACTGAAGCTTTCTTT. This translates into CASSTLTGTNTEAFF.